Listed here is a single T cell receptor beta chain. The antigen remains undetermined. This sample was included in a study of vaccination effects on CD4 cells after COVID-19. The ends were cut back, 3 bases at V and 0 bases at J, with 13 bases in the middle. Germline V CDR1 and CDR2: LNHDA, SQIVND (reference sequence). This CDR3 comprises 16 residues. Prior to sequencing, the ViraFEST assay stimulated PBMC with viral peptide pools, which expanded the antigen-specific CD4+ T cells. Culture proceeded for more than nine days, and CD4+ T cells were then isolated. Each participant received a vaccine that was either BNT162b2 or mRNA-1273, given as two doses. Nucleocapsid antibodies were negative in the vaccine recipients, who had never had SARS-CoV-2 infection. Some clones are missing from TCRdb's copy, which holds only in-frame ones; the method was immunoSEQ multiplex PCR. Among over 25,000 clones listed, roughly 76% were seen once.

This receptor was identified in a human donor who received a COVID-19 vaccine. Some clones in this sample may be carry-over from other donors' samples. This specimen was CD4+ T cells from PBMCs cultured with SARS-CoV-2 spike peptides, taken after COVID-19 vaccination. The rearrangement joins TRBV19 to TRBJ2-3; D unclear. The CDR3 nucleotides are TGTGCCAGTAGTATCGCGAGACTTAGCAGCACAGATACGCAGTATTTT. This encodes CASSIARLSSTDTQYF.